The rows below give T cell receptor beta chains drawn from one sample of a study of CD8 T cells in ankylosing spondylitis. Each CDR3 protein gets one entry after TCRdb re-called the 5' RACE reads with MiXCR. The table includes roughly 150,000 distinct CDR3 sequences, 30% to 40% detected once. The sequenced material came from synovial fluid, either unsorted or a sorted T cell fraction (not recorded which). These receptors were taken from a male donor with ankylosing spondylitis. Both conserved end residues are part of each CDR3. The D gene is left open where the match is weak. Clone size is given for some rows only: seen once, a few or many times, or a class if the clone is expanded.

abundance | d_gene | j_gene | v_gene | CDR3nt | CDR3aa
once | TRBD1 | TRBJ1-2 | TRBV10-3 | TGTGCCATCAGTACTACGACAGGGTCCTATGGCTACACCTTC | CAISTTTGSYGYTF
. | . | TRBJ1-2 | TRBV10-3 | TGTGCCATCAGTCAGGGACAAACGGCTAATGGCTACACCTTC | CAISQGQTANGYTF
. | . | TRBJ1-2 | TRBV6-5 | TGTGCCAGCAGTTACGGTCAGGGGCCGTACTATGGCTACACCTTC | CASSYGQGPYYGYTF
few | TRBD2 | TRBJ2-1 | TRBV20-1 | TGCAGTGTTAGGGGTAGCGGGAGGGCCAATGAGCAGTTCTTC | CSVRGSGRANEQFF
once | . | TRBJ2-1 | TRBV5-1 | TGCGCCAGCAGCTTGGCTGGCCAGCCGCGTGGTGAGCAGTTCTTC | CASSLAGQPRGEQFF
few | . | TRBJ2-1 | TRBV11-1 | TGTGCCAGCAGCTCCTTATCCACCTTTGGCACCCGAAGAAATGAGCAGTTCTTC | CASSSLSTFGTRRNEQFF
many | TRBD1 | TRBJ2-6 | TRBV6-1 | TGTGCCAGCAGTGGTCGGGACAGGGGGCTCTCTGGGGCCAACGTCCTGACTTTC | CASSGRDRGLSGANVLTF
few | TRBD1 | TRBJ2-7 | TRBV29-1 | TGCAGCGTTGAAGTTTCGGGGACAGGGGGTCGAGGCGAGCAGTACTTC | CSVEVSGTGGRGEQYF
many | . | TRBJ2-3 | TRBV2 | TGTGCCAGCAGTGGAGGCGGGAAGAAGACAGATACGCAGTATTTT | CASSGGGKKTDTQYF
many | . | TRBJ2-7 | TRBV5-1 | TGCGCCAGCAGCCCCACCCGCAGACTAGGCTACGAGCAGTACTTC | CASSPTRRLGYEQYF
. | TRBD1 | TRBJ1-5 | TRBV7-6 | TGTGCCAGCAGCGCCGGGACAGGGGGGCAGCAGCCCCAGCATTTT | CASSAGTGGQQPQHF
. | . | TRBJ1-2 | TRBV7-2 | TGTGCCAGCAGCCTAAGCCCCGGAGCCCGAGGGCGCTACACCTTC | CASSLSPGARGRYTF
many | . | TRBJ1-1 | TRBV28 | TGTGCCAGCAGTTTATCCGGGGGCACTGAAGCTTTCTTT | CASSLSGGTEAFF
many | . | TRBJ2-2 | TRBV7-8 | TGTGCCAGCAGCTTAAGGGGGGGAAACACCGGGGAGCTGTTTTTT | CASSLRGGNTGELFF
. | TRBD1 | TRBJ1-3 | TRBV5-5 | TGTGCCAGCAGCCTCACTAGGGGACAGCTCTCTGGAAACACCATATATTTT | CASSLTRGQLSGNTIYF
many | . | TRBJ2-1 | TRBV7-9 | TGTGCCAGCAGCTTAGTTGTAGCGAGGTTGACTGAGCAGTTCTTC | CASSLVVARLTEQFF
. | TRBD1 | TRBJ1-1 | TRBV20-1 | TGCAGTGCGGACAGGGGGCCCATGAACACTGAAGCTTTCTTT | CSADRGPMNTEAFF
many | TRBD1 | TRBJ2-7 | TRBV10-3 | TGTGCCATCGGCGTAGTCCGCAGGGGGTCCTACGAGCAGTACTTC | CAIGVVRRGSYEQYF
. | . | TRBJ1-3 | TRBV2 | TGTGCCAGCAATGATTGGACAGCTGGAAACACCATATATTTT | CASNDWTAGNTIYF
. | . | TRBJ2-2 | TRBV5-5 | TGTGCCAGCAGCTTCCCGCCAGCGAACACCGGGGAGCTGTTTTTT | CASSFPPANTGELFF
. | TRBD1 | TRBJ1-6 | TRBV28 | TGTGCCAGCAGTTTCCCTACAGGGGTGAGTTCACCCCTCCACTTT | CASSFPTGVSSPLHF
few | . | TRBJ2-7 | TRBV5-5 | TGTGCCAGCAGCTTCCTGGGAGTCCACGAGCAGTACTTC | CASSFLGVHEQYF